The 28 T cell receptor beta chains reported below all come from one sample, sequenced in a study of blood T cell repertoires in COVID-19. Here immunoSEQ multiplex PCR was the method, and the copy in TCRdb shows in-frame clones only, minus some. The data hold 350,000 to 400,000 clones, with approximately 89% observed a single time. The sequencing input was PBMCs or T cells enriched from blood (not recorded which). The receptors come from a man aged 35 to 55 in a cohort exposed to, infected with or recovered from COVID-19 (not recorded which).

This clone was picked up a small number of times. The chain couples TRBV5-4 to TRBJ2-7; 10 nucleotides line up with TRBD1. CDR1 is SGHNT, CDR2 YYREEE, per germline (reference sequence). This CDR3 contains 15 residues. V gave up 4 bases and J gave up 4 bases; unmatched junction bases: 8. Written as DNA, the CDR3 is TGTGCCAGCAGCCCGGGACAGGGGAATCAATACGAGCAGTACTTC. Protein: CASSPGQGNQYEQYF. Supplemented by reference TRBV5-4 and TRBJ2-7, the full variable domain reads ETGVTQSPTHLIKTRGQQVTLRCSSQSGHNTVSWYQQALGQGPQFIFQYYREEENGRGNFPPRFSGLQFPNYSSELNVNALELDDSALYLCASSPGQGNQYEQYFGPGTRLTVT.

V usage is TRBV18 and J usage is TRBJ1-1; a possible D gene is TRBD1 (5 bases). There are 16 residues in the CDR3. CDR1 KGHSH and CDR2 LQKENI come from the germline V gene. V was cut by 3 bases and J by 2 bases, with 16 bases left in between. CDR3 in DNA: TGTGCCAGCTCACCGACGACGACACGGACAAACACTGAAGCTTTCTTT. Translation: CASSPTTTRTNTEAFF.

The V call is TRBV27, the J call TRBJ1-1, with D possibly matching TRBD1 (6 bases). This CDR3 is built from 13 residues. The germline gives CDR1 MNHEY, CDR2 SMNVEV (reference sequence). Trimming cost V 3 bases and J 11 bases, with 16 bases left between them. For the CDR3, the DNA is TGTGCCAGCAGTTTTGAAGGGGGTCGTGGGGCTTTCTTT. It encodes CASSFEGGRGAFF.

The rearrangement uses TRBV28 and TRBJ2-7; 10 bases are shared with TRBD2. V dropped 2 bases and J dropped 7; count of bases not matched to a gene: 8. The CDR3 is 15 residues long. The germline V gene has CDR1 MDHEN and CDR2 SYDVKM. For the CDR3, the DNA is TGTGCCAGCAGTTTACCCGCTAGCGGGAGACGAGAGCAGTACTTC. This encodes CASSLPASGRREQYF. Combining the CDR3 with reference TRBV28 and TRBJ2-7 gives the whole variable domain DVKVTQSSRYLVKRTGEKVFLECVQDMDHENMFWYRQDPGLGLRLIYFSYDVKMKEKGDIPEGYSVSREKKERFSLILESASTNQTSMYLCASSLPASGRREQYFGPGTRLTVT.

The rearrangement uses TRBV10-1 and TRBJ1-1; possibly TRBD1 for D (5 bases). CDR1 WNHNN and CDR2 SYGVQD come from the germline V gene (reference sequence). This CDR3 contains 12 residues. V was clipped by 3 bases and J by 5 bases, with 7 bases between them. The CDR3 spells CASSEKGTEAFF. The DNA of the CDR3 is TGCGCCAGCAGTGAAAAGGGGACTGAAGCTTTCTTT.

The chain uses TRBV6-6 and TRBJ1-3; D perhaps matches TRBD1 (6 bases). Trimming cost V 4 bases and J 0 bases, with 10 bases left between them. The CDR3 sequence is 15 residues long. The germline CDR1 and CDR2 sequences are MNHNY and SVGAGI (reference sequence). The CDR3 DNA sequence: TGTGCCAGCAGTTTGACAGGTTCCTCTGGAAACACCATATATTTT. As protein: CASSLTGSSGNTIYF.

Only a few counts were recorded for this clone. The CDR3 bases are TGTGCCAGCAGCTTAGGGGCAGCTGCCTACGAGCAGTACTTC. This sequence encodes CASSLGAAAYEQYF. This chain connects TRBV5-5 to TRBJ2-7; perhaps TRBD1 as D (5 bases). The CDR3 has 14 amino acids. Between the trimmed V and J ends, which lost 2 bases and 2 bases, there was a span of 11 bases. Per the germline V gene, CDR1 is SGHKS and CDR2 is YYEKEE (reference sequence).

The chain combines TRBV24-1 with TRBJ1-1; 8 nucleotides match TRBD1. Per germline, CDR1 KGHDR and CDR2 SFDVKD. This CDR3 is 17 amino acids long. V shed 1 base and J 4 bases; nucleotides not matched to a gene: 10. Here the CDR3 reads CATSDFPDTTGGTEAFF. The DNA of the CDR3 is TGTGCCACCAGTGATTTTCCCGACACTACAGGGGGCACTGAAGCTTTCTTT.

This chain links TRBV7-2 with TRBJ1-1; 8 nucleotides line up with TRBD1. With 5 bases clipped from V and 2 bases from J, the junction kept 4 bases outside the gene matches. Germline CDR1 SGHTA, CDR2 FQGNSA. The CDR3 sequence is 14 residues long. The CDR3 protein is CASSKDRVNTEAFF. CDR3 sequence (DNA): TGTGCCAGCAGCAAGGACAGGGTTAACACTGAAGCTTTCTTT.

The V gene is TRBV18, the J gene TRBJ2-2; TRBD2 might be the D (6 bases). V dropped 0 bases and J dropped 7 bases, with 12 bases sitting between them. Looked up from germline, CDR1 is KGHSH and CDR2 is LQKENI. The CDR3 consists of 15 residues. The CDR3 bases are TGTGCCAGCTCACCACCGGCTGGGGGGATCGGGGAGCTGTTTTTT. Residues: CASSPPAGGIGELFF.

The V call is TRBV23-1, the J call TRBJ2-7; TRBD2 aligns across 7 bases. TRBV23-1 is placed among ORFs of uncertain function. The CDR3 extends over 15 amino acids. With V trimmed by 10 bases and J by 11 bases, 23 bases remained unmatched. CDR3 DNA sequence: TGCGCCATCCACTCTGGCACAGCGGGGACCCCGGTGGAGTACTTC. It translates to CAIHSGTAGTPVEYF.

This CDR3 reads CASSQGHQADTQYF. The CDR3, as DNA: TGTGCCAGCAGCCAAGGTCACCAGGCAGATACGCAGTATTTT. V is TRBV3-1 (or the pseudogene TRBV3-2) and J is TRBJ2-3; D ambiguous. From germline, CDR1 is LGHDT and CDR2 YNNKEL (reference sequence). V was cut by 1 base and J by 4 bases, with 9 bases left in between. This CDR3 has 14 amino acids.

The CDR3 nucleotides read TGTGCCAGCAGTTTTGTCAGGGTTGATAATTCACCCCTCCACTTT. It encodes CASSFVRVDNSPLHF. The chain links TRBV28 to TRBJ1-6, with a weak D call TRBD1 (5 bases). CDR1 is MDHEN and CDR2 is SYDVKM in the germline V gene. The CDR3 is made up of 15 amino acids. Trimming left V 3 bases short and J 5 bases short, with 11 bases between.

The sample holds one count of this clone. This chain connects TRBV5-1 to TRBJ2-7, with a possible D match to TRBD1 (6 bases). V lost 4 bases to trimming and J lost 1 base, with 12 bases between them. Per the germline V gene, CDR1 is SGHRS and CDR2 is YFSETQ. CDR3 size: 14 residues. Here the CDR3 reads CASSTSGTSYEQYF. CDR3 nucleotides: TGCGCCAGCAGCACCTCCGGGACATCCTACGAGCAGTACTTC. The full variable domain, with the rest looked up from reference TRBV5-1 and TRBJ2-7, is KAGVTQTPRYLIKTRGQQVTLSCSPISGHRSVSWYQQTPGQGLQFLFEYFSETQRNKGNFPGRFSGRQFSNSRSEMNVSTLELGDSALYLCASSTSGTSYEQYFGPGTRLTVT.

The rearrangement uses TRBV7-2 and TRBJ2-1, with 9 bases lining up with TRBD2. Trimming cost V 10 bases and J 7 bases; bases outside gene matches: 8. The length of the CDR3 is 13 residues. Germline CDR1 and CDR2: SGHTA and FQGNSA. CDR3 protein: CATAGGPVNEQFF. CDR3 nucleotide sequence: TGTGCCACCGCGGGAGGGCCGGTAAATGAGCAGTTCTTC.

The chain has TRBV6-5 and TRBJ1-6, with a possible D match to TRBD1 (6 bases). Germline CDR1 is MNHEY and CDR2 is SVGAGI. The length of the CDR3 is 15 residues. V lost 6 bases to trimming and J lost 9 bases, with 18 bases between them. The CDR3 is CASSITDRFGSPLHF. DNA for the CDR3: TGTGCCAGCAGCATAACGGACAGATTCGGTTCACCCCTCCACTTT.

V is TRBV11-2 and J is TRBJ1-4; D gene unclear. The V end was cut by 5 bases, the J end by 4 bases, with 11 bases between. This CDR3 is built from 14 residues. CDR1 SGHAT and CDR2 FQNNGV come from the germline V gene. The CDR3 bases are TGTGCCAGCAGCCCCCTTCGGGGTAATGAAAAACTGTTTTTT. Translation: CASSPLRGNEKLFF.

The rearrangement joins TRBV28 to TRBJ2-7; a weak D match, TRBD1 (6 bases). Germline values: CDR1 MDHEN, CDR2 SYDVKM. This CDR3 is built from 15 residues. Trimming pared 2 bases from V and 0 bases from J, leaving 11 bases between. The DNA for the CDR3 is TGTGCCAGCAGTTTAACAGGGCCAAGCTCCTACGAGCAGTACTTC. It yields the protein CASSLTGPSSYEQYF.

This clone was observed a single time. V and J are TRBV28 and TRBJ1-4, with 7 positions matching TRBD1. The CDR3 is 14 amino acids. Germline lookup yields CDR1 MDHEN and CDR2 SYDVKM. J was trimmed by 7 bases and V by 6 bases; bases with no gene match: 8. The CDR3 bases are TGTGCCAGCAGGCCAAGGGGGCGCGGTGAAAAACTGTTTTTT. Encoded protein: CASRPRGRGEKLFF. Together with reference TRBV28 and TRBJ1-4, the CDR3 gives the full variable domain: DVKVTQSSRYLVKRTGEKVFLECVQDMDHENMFWYRQDPGLGLRLIYFSYDVKMKEKGDIPEGYSVSREKKERFSLILESASTNQTSMYLCASRPRGRGEKLFFGSGTQLSVL.

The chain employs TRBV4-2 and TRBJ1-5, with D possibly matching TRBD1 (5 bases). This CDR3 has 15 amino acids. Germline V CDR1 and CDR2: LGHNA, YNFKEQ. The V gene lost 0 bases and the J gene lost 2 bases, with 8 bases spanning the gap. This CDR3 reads CASSQDLTGNQPQHF. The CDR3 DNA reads TGTGCCAGCAGCCAAGACTTGACAGGCAATCAGCCCCAGCATTTT.

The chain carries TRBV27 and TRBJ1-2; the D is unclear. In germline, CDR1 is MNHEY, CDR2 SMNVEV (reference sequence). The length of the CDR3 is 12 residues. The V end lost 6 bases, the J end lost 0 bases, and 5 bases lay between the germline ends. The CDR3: CASRRANYGYTF. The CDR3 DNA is TGTGCCAGCAGGCGAGCTAACTATGGCTACACCTTC.

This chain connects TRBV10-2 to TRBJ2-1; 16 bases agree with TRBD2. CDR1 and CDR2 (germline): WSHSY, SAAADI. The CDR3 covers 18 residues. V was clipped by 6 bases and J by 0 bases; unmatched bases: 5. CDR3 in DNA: TGCGCCAGCAGCCCCGGGACTAGCGGGAGGGGCTCCTACAATGAGCAGTTCTTC. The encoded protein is CASSPGTSGRGSYNEQFF.

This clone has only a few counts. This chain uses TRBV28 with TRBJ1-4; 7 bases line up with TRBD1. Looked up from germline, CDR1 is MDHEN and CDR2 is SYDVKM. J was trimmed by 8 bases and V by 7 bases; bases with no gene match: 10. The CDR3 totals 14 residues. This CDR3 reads CASKITGAREKLFF. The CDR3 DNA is TGTGCCAGCAAAATAACAGGGGCTCGGGAAAAACTGTTTTTT.

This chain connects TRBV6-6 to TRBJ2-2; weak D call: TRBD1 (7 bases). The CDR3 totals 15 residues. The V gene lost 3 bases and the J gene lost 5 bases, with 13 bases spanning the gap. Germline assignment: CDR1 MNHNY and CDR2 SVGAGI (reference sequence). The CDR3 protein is CASSYFAGGTGELFF. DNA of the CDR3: TGTGCCAGCAGTTATTTTGCAGGGGGGACCGGGGAGCTGTTTTTT.

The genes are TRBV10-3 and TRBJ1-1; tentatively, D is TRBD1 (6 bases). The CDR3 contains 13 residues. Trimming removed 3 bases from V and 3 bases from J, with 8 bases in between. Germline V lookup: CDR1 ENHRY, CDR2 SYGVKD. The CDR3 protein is CAISEGGDTEAFF. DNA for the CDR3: TGTGCCATCAGTGAAGGGGGAGACACTGAAGCTTTCTTT.

This CDR3 is CASSRGMVKEGEAFF. CDR3 DNA: TGTGCCAGCAGCCGGGGGATGGTCAAGGAGGGTGAAGCTTTCTTT. This chain links TRBV11-2 with TRBJ1-1; a weak D match, TRBD1 (5 bases). The CDR3 sequence is 15 residues long. V lost 5 bases and J 7 bases, leaving 20 bases between the germline ends. Germline CDR1 and CDR2: SGHAT and FQNNGV.

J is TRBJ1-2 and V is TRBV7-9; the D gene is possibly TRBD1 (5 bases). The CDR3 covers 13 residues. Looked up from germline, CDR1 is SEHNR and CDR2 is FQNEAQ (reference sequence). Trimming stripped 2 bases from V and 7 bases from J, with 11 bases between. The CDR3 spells CASSLKQGGGYTF. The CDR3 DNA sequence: TGTGCCAGCAGCTTAAAGCAGGGAGGTGGCTACACCTTC.

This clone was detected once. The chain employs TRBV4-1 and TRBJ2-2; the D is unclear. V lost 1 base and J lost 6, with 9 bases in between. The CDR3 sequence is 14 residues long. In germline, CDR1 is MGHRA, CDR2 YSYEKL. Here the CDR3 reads CASSQASVSGELFF. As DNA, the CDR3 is TGCGCCAGCAGCCAAGCTTCAGTCTCCGGGGAGCTGTTTTTT.